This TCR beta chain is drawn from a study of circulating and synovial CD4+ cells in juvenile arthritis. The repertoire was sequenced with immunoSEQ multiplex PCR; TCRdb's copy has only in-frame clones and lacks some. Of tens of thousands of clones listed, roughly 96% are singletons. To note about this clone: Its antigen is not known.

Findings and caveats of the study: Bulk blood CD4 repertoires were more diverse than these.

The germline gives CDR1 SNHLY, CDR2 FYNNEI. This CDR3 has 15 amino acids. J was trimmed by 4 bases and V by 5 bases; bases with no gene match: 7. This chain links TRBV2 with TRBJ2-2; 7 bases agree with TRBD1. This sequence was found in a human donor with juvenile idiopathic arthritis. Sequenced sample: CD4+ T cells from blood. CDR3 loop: CASSQTGMSTGELFF. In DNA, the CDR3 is TGTGCCAGCAGTCAGACAGGGATGTCCACCGGGGAGCTGTTTTTT.